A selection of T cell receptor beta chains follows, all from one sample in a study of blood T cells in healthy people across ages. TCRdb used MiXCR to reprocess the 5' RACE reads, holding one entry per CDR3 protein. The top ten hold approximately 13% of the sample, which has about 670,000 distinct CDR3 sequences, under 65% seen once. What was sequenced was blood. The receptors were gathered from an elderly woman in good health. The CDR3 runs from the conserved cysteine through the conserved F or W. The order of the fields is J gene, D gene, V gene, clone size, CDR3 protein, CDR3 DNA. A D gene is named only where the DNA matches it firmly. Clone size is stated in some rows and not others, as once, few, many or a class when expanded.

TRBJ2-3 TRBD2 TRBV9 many CASTLGLAGGPLYF TGTGCCAGCACCCTAGGACTAGCGGGGGGACCACTGTATTTT
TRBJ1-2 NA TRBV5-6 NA CASSLDEYGYTF TGTGCCAGCAGCCTCGACGAATATGGCTACACCTTC
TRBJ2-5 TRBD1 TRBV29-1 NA CSVAAGTGTYVQYF TGCAGCGTTGCCGCCGGGACAGGCACCTACGTGCAGTACTTC
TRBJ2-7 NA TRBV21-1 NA CASSKVGDYEQYF TGTGCCAGCAGCAAAGTTGGGGATTACGAGCAGTACTTC
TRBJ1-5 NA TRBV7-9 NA CASSSSGPGRLPPQHF TGTGCCAGCAGCTCGTCGGGTCCAGGCCGCCTCCCGCCCCAGCATTTT
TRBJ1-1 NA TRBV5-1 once CASSLGWGPEAFF TGCGCCAGCAGCTTGGGATGGGGCCCTGAAGCTTTCTTT
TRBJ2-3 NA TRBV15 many CATSRGPDTQYF TGTGCCACCAGCAGAGGTCCAGATACGCAGTATTTT
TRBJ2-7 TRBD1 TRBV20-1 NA CSARGQGAYEQYF TGCAGTGCTAGGGGACAGGGCGCCTACGAGCAGTACTTC
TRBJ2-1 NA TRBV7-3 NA CASSPRGLGEQFF TGTGCCAGCAGCCCACGGGGGCTTGGTGAGCAGTTCTTC
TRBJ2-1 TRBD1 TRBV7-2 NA CASSRPGQGHNEQFF TGTGCCAGCAGCCGTCCGGGACAGGGCCACAATGAGCAGTTCTTC
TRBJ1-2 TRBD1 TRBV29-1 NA CSARQGHGYGYTF TGCAGCGCAAGACAGGGACATGGCTATGGCTACACCTTC
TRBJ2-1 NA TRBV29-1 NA CSVEGPYNEQFF TGCAGCGTTGAGGGACCCTACAATGAGCAGTTCTTC
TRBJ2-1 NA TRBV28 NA CASSSNRAGQFF TGTGCCAGCAGTTCGAACAGGGCTGGGCAGTTCTTC
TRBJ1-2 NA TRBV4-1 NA CASSQGRQGGDGYTF TGCGCCAGCAGCCAAGGAAGGCAGGGCGGGGATGGCTACACCTTC
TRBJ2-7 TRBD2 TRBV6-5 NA CASSYSSAGDDEQYF TGTGCCAGCAGTTACTCGTCTGCGGGGGACGACGAGCAGTACTTC
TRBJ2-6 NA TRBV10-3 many CAIRDSSGANVLTF TGTGCCATCAGGGACAGCTCTGGGGCCAACGTCCTGACTTTC
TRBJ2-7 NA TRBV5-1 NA CASSLGGGGNYEQYF TGCGCCAGCAGCTTGGGGGGAGGGGGGAACTACGAGCAGTACTTC
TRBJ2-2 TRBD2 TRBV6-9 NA CASTPSGEVNTGELFF TGTGCCAGCACCCCAAGCGGGGAAGTAAACACCGGGGAGCTGTTTTTT
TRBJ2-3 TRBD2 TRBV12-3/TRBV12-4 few CASSSFVGLAESTDTQYF TGTGCCAGCAGTTCATTCGTCGGGCTAGCGGAGAGCACAGATACGCAGTATTTT
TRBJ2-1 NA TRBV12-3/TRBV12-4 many CASSPRGGFRIEQFF TGTGCCAGCAGTCCGCGTGGGGGGTTTAGAATTGAGCAGTTCTTC
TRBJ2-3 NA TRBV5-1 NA CASSPQDTTTDTQYF TGCGCCAGCAGCCCCCAGGACACAACCACAGATACGCAGTATTTT
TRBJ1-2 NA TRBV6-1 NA CASTTTFSWGVGYTF TGTGCCAGCACGACGACCTTTTCGTGGGGAGTCGGCTACACCTTC
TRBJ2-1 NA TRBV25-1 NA CASTGSYEQFF TGTGCCAGCACCGGGAGTTACGAGCAGTTCTTC
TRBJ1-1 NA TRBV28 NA CASSFFPGTSLGAEAFF TGTGCCAGCAGTTTTTTTCCGGGAACCTCTCTGGGGGCCGAAGCTTTCTTT
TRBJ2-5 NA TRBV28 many CASSLWSHRETQYF TGTGCCAGCAGTTTATGGTCCCACCGAGAGACCCAGTACTTC